Below, 11 T cell receptor beta chains from the same sample are listed, as sequenced in a study of blood T cell repertoires in COVID-19. Some clones are missing from TCRdb's copy, which holds only in-frame ones; the method was immunoSEQ multiplex PCR. The table has hundreds of thousands of clones, approximately 84% seen once. The material sequenced was peripheral blood. The receptor source for this set is a woman in her twenties or thirties who had recovered from COVID-19.

The chain is built from TRBV11-3 and TRBJ2-2, with D unclear. Trimming left V 5 bases short and J 4 bases short, with 11 bases between. Per germline, CDR1 SGHNT and CDR2 YENEEA. The CDR3 extends over 14 amino acids. This chain's CDR3 is CASSQNRVTGELFF. For the CDR3, the DNA is TGTGCCAGCAGCCAGAACAGAGTCACCGGGGAGCTGTTTTTT.

The chain carries TRBV7-9 and TRBJ2-6; 7 bases match TRBD1. Trimming removed 5 bases from V and 1 base from J; junction bases left unmatched: 11. The CDR3 spans 18 residues. Germline assignment: CDR1 SEHNR and CDR2 FQNEAQ (reference sequence). For the CDR3, the DNA is TGTGCCAGCAGCCTCCGACAGGGTGTCTTGTCTGGGGCCAACGTCCTGACTTTC. As protein: CASSLRQGVLSGANVLTF. Based on the CDR3 plus reference TRBV7-9 and TRBJ2-6, the full variable domain is DTGVSQNPRHKITKRGQNVTFRCDPISEHNRLYWYRQTLGQGPEFLTYFQNEAQLEKSRLLSDRFSAERPKGSFSTLEIQRTEQGDSAMYLCASSLRQGVLSGANVLTFGAGSRLTVL.

This sequence joins TRBV12-3 or TRBV12-4 and TRBJ1-2, with no clear D. Trimming shortened V by 4 bases and J by 8 bases, and 8 bases separated the two germline ends. This CDR3 is 11 amino acids long. CDR3 protein: CASSSIQGYTF. CDR3 DNA sequence: TGTGCCAGCAGTTCAATTCAAGGCTACACCTTC.

The chain is built from TRBV5-1 and TRBJ2-7; 7 bases are shared with TRBD1. The CDR3 has 13 amino acids. J lost 2 bases, V lost 1 base, and 0 bases had no gene match. The germline V gene encodes CDR1 SGHRS and CDR2 YFSETQ. CDR3 sequence (DNA): TGCGCCAGCAGCTTGAGGGGGCCCTACGAGCAGTACTTC. This translates into CASSLRGPYEQYF.

This chain links TRBV5-4 with TRBJ1-2, with D hard to call. Germline loops: CDR1 SGHNT, CDR2 YYREEE (reference sequence). This CDR3 contains 15 residues. Deletions cut 2 bases from V and 4 bases from J, with 15 bases between. The CDR3 spells CASSFADLVSYGYTF. The CDR3, as DNA: TGTGCCAGCAGCTTCGCGGATTTGGTCAGCTATGGCTACACCTTC.

The chain carries TRBV5-1 and TRBJ2-7; 8 positions agree with TRBD1. V lost 0 bases to trimming and J lost 7 bases; unmatched junction nucleotides: 9. This CDR3 contains 15 residues. The germline V gene has CDR1 SGHRS and CDR2 YFSETQ. The CDR3 loop is CASSLEGQVFEEQYF. The CDR3 DNA is TGCGCCAGCAGCTTGGAGGGACAGGTCTTTGAAGAGCAGTACTTC.

This rearrangement joins TRBV11-2 to TRBJ2-2, with 9 nucleotides matching TRBD2. The CDR3 contains 18 residues. V lost 5 bases and J lost 3; bases outside the gene matches: 13. CDR1 is SGHAT, CDR2 FQNNGV, per germline. The CDR3 DNA sequence: TGTGCCAGCAGCGGAGTAATCGGGCGGGAGGGCCACACCGGGGAGCTGTTTTTT. It yields the protein CASSGVIGREGHTGELFF.

The chain recombines TRBV6-4 with TRBJ2-1, with 7 bases lining up with TRBD1. V shed 6 bases and J 6 bases; nucleotides not matched to a gene: 8. CDR3 size: 14 residues. CDR1 and CDR2 from the germline V gene are MRHNA and SNTAGT. Here the CDR3 DNA reads TGTGCCAGCAGCCTCGACAGGGTGGGCAATGAGCAGTTCTTC. Translating it yields CASSLDRVGNEQFF.

The V call is TRBV30, the J call TRBJ1-1; D is uncertain. This CDR3 region has 16 residues. Trimming took off 1 base at V and 2 bases at J, with 17 bases between the two ends. CDR1 is GTSNPN and CDR2 is SVGIG in the germline V gene (reference sequence). CDR3 nucleotides: TGTGCCTGGAGTGCTCCCCCACTCATGTTTAACACTGAAGCTTTCTTT. Translating gives CAWSAPPLMFNTEAFF.

This sequence joins TRBV11-2 and TRBJ2-7; the match to TRBD2 covers 9 bases. The germline CDR1 and CDR2 sequences are SGHAT and FQNNGV. V lost 1 base, J lost 6 bases, and 10 bases stayed unmatched. The CDR3 spans 16 residues. CDR3 DNA sequence: TGTGCCAGCAGCTTAGTGTCTAGCGGGACTTCGAGCGAGCAGTACTTC. It yields the protein CASSLVSSGTSSEQYF.

This clone was picked up one time. The DNA of the CDR3 is TGTGCCAGCAGCTTGGACAGCGGGAGGGCCTACGAGCAGTACTTC. Translating it yields CASSLDSGRAYEQYF. The chain links TRBV5-4 to TRBJ2-7, with 10 bases fitting TRBD2. Per the germline V gene, CDR1 is SGHNT and CDR2 is YYREEE (reference sequence). The CDR3 length is 15 residues. J gave up 2 bases and V 0 bases, and 2 bases lay outside the gene matches.